This T cell receptor beta chain was sequenced for a study of molecular identifiers for immune sequencing clone quantification. At the level of the study: Sequencing covered four of five parts into which replicate RNA from around 20,000 or 100,000 naive CD8 cells was split.

When naive CD8 T cells were sorted, they were gated as CD8+CD4-CCR7+CD45RA+. TCRdb called the PCR reads again in MiXCR, with one record for every CDR3 protein. In the table there are tens of thousands of distinct CDR3 sequences, about a fifth of which are singletons. Many counts were recorded for this clonotype. Its target is not known. There are 13 residues in the CDR3. Trimming cost V 4 bases and J 2 bases, with 7 bases left between them. Germline lookup yields CDR1 SGHTA and CDR2 FQGTGA. Study-wide results and limits: Clones above 20 RNA copies contained over 99% of effector molecules but under 1% of naive ones. Sizes of highly expanded clones could be underestimated through identical TCRs sharing a barcode.

The sequenced sample consisted of naive CD8+ T cells from blood, with Jurkat cell RNA spiked in. As to subset: FACS-sorted CD8+CD4-CCR7+CD45RA+ naive T cells. The chain joins TRBV7-3 to TRBJ2-3; no clear D gene. The clonotype comes from a human donor in good health. Some libraries in this study had Jurkat cell RNA spiked in. In DNA form, the CDR3 reads TGTGCCAGCAGCTCTCTTTCCACAGATACGCAGTATTTT. Translation: CASSSLSTDTQYF.